This entry lists 25 T cell receptor beta chains sequenced from one sample in a study of CXCR3-negative and CXCR3-positive naive CD8 T cells. The authors made the TRB cDNA libraries by 5' RACE using UMI labels. With the 5' RACE reads reprocessed, TCRdb shows one record per CDR3 protein and no DNA. In all, the sample yields roughly 89,000 distinct CDR3 sequences. Sequenced: naive CXCR3- CD8+ T cells from blood. Noted subset: CD45RO-CCR7+CD27+CD95- naive CD8+ T cells lacking CXCR3 (TNR3-). Every receptor here comes from a human donor in good health. Some clones in this sample may be carry-over from other donors' samples.

The V call is TRBV7-9, the J call TRBJ2-5. Germline CDR1 is SEHNR and CDR2 is FQNEAQ (reference sequence). This CDR3 is 12 amino acids long. This CDR3 reads CASSLADAAQYF.

The chain joins TRBV4-3 to TRBJ2-5; TCRdb's D call of TRBD2 is untestable without DNA. CDR1 and CDR2 from the germline V gene are LGHNA and YSLEER. The CDR3 has 14 residues. CDR3: CASSQDRREETQYF.

The chain uses TRBV29-1 and TRBJ2-1; without DNA, the TCRdb call of TRBD1 cannot be checked. This CDR3 has 12 amino acids. Germline-derived CDR1 and CDR2 are SQVTM and ANQGSEA. The CDR3 spells CSGGDRGNEQFF.

The chain is built from TRBV7-3 and TRBJ2-1; lacking DNA, the TRBD1 call made by TCRdb goes unchecked. CDR3 length: 11 amino acids. Per germline, CDR1 SGHTA and CDR2 FQGTGA. The CDR3 protein is CASSVAGEQFF.

V usage is TRBV7-8 and J usage is TRBJ2-3; the TCRdb D gene call, TRBD1, has no DNA to confirm it. There are 15 residues in the CDR3. Germline-derived CDR1 and CDR2 are SGHVS and FQNEAQ. The CDR3 sequence: CASSLAIREKDTQYF.

The chain couples TRBV7-9 to TRBJ2-3; absent DNA, TCRdb's TRBD2 call cannot be checked. The CDR3 loop spans 16 amino acids. CDR1 and CDR2 from the germline V gene are SEHNR and FQNEAQ (reference sequence). The CDR3 is CASSLSSGRARDTQYF.

The V call is TRBV12-3 or TRBV12-4, the J call TRBJ2-3. The CDR3 has 15 amino acids. CDR3: CASSSAVESADTQYF.

The V call is TRBV29-1, the J call TRBJ1-6; TCRdb reports TRBD1, a call that lacks DNA to check it against. Looked up from germline, CDR1 is SQVTM and CDR2 is ANQGSEA. This CDR3 contains 15 residues. This CDR3 is CSVKDRDVADSPLHF.

The genes are TRBV9 and TRBJ2-1; TCRdb selects TRBD2, and the lack of DNA leaves this call unchecked. The CDR3 runs 14 residues. Looked up from germline, CDR1 is SGDLS and CDR2 is YYNGEE. Here the CDR3 reads CASSVVSSGNEQFF. The full variable domain, in which reference TRBV9 and TRBJ2-1 provide the parts outside the CDR3, is DSGVTQTPKHLITATGQRVTLRCSPRSGDLSVYWYQQSLDQGLQFLIQYYNGEERAKGNILERFSAQQFPDLHSELNLSSLELGDSALYFCASSVVSSGNEQFFGPGTRLTVL.

V usage is TRBV28 and J usage is TRBJ2-7; TCRdb names TRBD1, which stays unverified in the absence of DNA. Germline-derived CDR1 and CDR2 are MDHEN and SYDVKM. The CDR3 extends over 14 amino acids. The CDR3 is CASSFGGASYEQYF.

J is TRBJ2-5 and V is TRBV6-6; TCRdb's D call of TRBD1 is untestable without DNA. The CDR3 spans 16 residues. CDR1 MNHNY and CDR2 SVGAGI come from the germline V gene (reference sequence). The CDR3 reads CASSAGTGGLQETQYF.

The genes are TRBV7-2 and TRBJ2-2; TCRdb designates TRBD1, a call that cannot be tested without DNA. The CDR3 consists of 15 residues. The V gene's germline CDR1 is SGHTA and CDR2 FQGNSA. The CDR3 sequence: CASSFSGMPLGELFF.

The chain uses TRBV28 and TRBJ2-7; the D call from TCRdb, TRBD2, cannot be confirmed without DNA. Germline CDR1 is MDHEN and CDR2 is SYDVKM. There are 15 residues in the CDR3. CDR3: CASSWRGTRSYEQYF.

The chain links TRBV13 to TRBJ2-1; absent DNA, TCRdb's TRBD2 call cannot be checked. Germline V gene sequence: CDR1 PRHDT, CDR2 FYEKMQ (reference sequence). This CDR3 has 15 amino acids. This CDR3 reads CASNPGTRSYNEQFF.

The rearrangement uses TRBV28 and TRBJ2-3; without DNA, the TCRdb call of TRBD2 cannot be checked. Per the germline V gene, CDR1 is MDHEN and CDR2 is SYDVKM. This CDR3 is built from 15 residues. The CDR3 sequence is CASSALAEITDTQYF.

The gene calls are TRBV9 and TRBJ2-5. The CDR3 sequence is 15 residues long. CDR1 is SGDLS and CDR2 is YYNGEE in the germline V gene. CDR3 region: CASSVGLGEQETQYF.

The V call is TRBV7-6, the J call TRBJ2-6. This CDR3 is built from 16 residues. From germline, CDR1 is SGHVS and CDR2 FNYEAQ. The CDR3 region is CASSFSSGTGANVLTF.

The CDR3 loop reads CASSEFLAGGVDTQYF. The rearrangement links TRBV25-1 to TRBJ2-3; TCRdb's assignment of TRBD2 cannot be checked, as there is no DNA. The CDR3 spans 16 residues. The germline CDR1 and CDR2 sequences are MGHDK and SYGVNS.

The J gene is TRBJ2-1, the V gene TRBV29-1; TCRdb's D gene call, TRBD1, goes unchecked for lack of DNA. Germline-derived CDR1 and CDR2 are SQVTM and ANQGSEA. CDR3 length equals 15 residues. CDR3 amino acids: CSVEDWQGTRDEQFF.

The gene calls are TRBV9 and TRBJ2-1; TCRdb's D call of TRBD2 is untestable without DNA. CDR3 length equals 13 residues. In germline, CDR1 is SGDLS, CDR2 YYNGEE. The CDR3 here is CAARGPGDNEQFF.

CDR3 residues: CASSTRVGLAGHPYEQYF. The chain has TRBV7-2 and TRBJ2-7; TCRdb designates TRBD2, a call that cannot be tested without DNA. Germline CDR1 reads SGHTA; CDR2 reads FQGNSA. This CDR3 region has 18 residues.

This chain connects TRBV11-3 to TRBJ2-7; the D call from TCRdb, TRBD2, cannot be confirmed without DNA. The CDR3 consists of 15 residues. Germline V gene sequence: CDR1 SGHNT, CDR2 YENEEA. CDR3 sequence: CASSVGRTTYYEQYF. The full variable domain, rest sourced from reference TRBV11-3 and TRBJ2-7, is EAGVVQSPRYKIIEKKQPVAFWCNPISGHNTLYWYLQNLGQGPELLIRYENEEAVDDSQLPKDRFSAERLKGVDSTLKIQPAELGDSAVYLCASSVGRTTYYEQYFGPGTRLTVT.

This chain uses TRBV28 with TRBJ2-5; TCRdb lists TRBD2, though no DNA is available to test this call. The germline CDR1 and CDR2 sequences are MDHEN and SYDVKM. The CDR3 sequence is 15 residues long. The chain's CDR3 is CASRRSGDNQETQYF.

This rearrangement joins TRBV7-9 to TRBJ2-7; with no DNA, the TCRdb D assignment of TRBD2 cannot be verified. The germline V gene has CDR1 SEHNR and CDR2 FQNEAQ (reference sequence). This CDR3 has 15 residues. The CDR3 region is CASSSSLADPYEQYF.

Here the CDR3 reads CASSLAATPVSYEQYF. This rearrangement joins TRBV9 to TRBJ2-7. The CDR3 is 16 residues long. In germline, CDR1 is SGDLS, CDR2 YYNGEE. The full variable domain, rest sourced from reference TRBV9 and TRBJ2-7, is DSGVTQTPKHLITATGQRVTLRCSPRSGDLSVYWYQQSLDQGLQFLIQYYNGEERAKGNILERFSAQQFPDLHSELNLSSLELGDSALYFCASSLAATPVSYEQYFGPGTRLTVT.